Below, 3 T cell receptor beta chains from the same sample are listed, as sequenced in a study of blood T cell repertoires in COVID-19. Sequencing used immunoSEQ multiplex PCR; TCRdb keeps in-frame clones, though not all of them. The sample lists a few hundred thousand clones, about 83% occurring once. Sequenced material: peripheral blood. Every receptor here comes from a woman in her 40s who had recovered from COVID-19.

This chain connects TRBV7-9 to TRBJ2-1, with 10 bases matching TRBD1. The CDR3 sequence is 15 residues long. Germline V gene data show CDR1 as SEHNR and CDR2 as FQNEAQ (reference sequence). V shed 4 bases and J 6 bases; nucleotides not matched to a gene: 6. CDR3 amino acids: CASSSGQGLLNEQFF. As DNA, the CDR3 is TGTGCCAGCAGCTCGGGACAGGGGCTGCTCAATGAGCAGTTCTTC.

The V call is TRBV6-2 or TRBV6-3, the J call TRBJ1-5; D gene unclear. The CDR3 contains 13 residues. V lost 4 bases to trimming and J lost 7 bases, with 11 bases between them. Germline assignment: CDR1 MNHEY and CDR2 SVGEGT. CDR3 DNA: TGTGCCAGCAGTTGGGAGGACGGGCAGCCCCAGCATTTT. It is translated as CASSWEDGQPQHF.

The rearrangement joins TRBV5-1 to TRBJ2-1, with D possibly TRBD1 on 5 matching bases. The CDR3 contains 16 residues. The V and J ends lost 7 bases and 3 bases respectively, with 20 bases between them. Germline V gene sequence: CDR1 SGHRS, CDR2 YFSETQ. The CDR3, as DNA: TGCGCCAGCCGCAGCTTGCAGGGTGACAACTACAATGAGCAGTTCTTC. This encodes CASRSLQGDNYNEQFF.